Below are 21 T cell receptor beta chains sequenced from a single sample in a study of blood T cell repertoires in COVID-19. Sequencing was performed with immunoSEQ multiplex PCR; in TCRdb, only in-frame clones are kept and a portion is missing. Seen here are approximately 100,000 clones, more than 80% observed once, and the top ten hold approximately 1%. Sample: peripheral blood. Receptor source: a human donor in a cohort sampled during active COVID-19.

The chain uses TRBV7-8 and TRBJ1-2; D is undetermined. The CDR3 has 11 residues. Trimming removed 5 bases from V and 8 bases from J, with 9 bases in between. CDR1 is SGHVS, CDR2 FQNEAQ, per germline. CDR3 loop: CASSARTGYTF. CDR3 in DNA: TGTGCCAGCAGCGCGAGAACGGGCTACACCTTC.

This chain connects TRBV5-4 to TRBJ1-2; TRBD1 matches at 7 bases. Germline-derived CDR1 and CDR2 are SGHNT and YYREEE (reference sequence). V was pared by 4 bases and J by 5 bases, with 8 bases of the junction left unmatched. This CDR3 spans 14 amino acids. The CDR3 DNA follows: TGTGCCAGCAGCCTCATGGGACAGACTTATGGCTACACCTTC. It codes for CASSLMGQTYGYTF.

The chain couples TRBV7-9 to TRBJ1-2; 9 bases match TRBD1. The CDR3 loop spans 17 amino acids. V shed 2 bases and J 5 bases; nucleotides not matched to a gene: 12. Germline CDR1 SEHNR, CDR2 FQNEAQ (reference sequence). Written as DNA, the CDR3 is TGTGCCAGCAGCTTAAGGGTACCCTCCGGGACAGGGTATGGCTACACCTTC. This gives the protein CASSLRVPSGTGYGYTF.

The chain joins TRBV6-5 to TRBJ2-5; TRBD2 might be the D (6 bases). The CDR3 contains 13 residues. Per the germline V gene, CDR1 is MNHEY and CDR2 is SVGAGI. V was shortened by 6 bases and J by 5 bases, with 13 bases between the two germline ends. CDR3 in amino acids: CASRADGGETQYF. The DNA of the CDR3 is TGTGCCAGCAGGGCGGACGGGGGTGAGACCCAGTACTTC.

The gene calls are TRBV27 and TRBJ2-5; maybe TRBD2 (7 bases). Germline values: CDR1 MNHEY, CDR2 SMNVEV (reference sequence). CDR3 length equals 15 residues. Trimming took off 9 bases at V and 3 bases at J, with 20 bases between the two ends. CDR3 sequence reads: CASMGRANREETQYF. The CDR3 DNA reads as TGTGCCAGTATGGGGAGGGCGAACAGGGAAGAGACCCAGTACTTC.

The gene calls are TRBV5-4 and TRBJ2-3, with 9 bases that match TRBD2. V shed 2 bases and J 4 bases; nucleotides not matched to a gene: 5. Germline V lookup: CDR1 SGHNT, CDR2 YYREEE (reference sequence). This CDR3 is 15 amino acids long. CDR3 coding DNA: TGTGCCAGCAGCTTAATAGCGGGAGTGGCAGATACGCAGTATTTT. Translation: CASSLIAGVADTQYF.

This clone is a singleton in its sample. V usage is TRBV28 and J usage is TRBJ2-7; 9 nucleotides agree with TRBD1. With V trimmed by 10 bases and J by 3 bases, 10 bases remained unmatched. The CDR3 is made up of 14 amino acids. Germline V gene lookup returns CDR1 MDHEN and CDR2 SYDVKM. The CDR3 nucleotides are TGTGCCACCAGAACAGGGGGCGGAAACTACGAGCAGTACTTC. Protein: CATRTGGGNYEQYF.

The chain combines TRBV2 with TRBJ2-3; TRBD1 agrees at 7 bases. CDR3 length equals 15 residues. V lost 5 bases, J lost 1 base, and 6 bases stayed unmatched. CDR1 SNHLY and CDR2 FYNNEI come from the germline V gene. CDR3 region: CASSKTGMGTDTQYF. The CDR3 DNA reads TGTGCCAGCAGTAAGACAGGGATGGGCACAGATACGCAGTATTTT. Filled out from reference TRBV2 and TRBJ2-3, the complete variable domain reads EPEVTQTPSHQVTQMGQEVILRCVPISNHLYFYWYRQILGQKVEFLVSFYNNEISEKSEIFDDQFSVERPDGSNFTLKIRSTKLEDSAMYFCASSKTGMGTDTQYFGPGTRLTVL.

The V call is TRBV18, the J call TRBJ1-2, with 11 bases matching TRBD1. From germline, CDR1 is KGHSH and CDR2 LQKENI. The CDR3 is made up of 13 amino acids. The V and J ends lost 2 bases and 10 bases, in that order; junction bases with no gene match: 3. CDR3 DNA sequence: TGTGCCAGCTCACCAGGGACAGGGGGAGTCTACACCTTC. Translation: CASSPGTGGVYTF.

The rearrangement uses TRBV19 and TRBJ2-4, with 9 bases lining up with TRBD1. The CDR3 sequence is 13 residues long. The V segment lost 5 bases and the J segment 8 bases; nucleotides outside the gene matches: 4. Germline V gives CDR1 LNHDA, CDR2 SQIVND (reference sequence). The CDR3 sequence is CASSGTGRDIQYF. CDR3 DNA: TGTGCCAGTAGTGGGACAGGGAGGGACATTCAGTACTTC.

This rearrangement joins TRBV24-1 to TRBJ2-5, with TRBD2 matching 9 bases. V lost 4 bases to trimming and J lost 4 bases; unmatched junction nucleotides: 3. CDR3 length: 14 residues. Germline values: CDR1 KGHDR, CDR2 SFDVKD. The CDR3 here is CATSEAGGPETQYF. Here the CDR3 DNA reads TGTGCCACCAGTGAGGCGGGGGGGCCAGAGACCCAGTACTTC.

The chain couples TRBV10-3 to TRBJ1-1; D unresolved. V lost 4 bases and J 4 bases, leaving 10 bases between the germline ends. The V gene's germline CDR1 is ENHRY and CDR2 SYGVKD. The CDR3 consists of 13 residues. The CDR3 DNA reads TGTGCCATCAGTGGGTCGCGGGGCACTGAAGCTTTCTTT. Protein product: CAISGSRGTEAFF.

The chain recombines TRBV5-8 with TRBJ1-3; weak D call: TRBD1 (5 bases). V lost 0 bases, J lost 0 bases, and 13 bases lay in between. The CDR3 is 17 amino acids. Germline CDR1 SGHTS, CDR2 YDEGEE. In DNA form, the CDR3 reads TGTGCCAGCAGCTTGGCCGGCGACAGCCTCTCTGGAAACACCATATATTTT. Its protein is CASSLAGDSLSGNTIYF.

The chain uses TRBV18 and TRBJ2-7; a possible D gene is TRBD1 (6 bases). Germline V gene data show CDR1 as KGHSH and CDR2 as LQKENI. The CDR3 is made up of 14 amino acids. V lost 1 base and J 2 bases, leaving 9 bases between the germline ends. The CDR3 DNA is TGTGCCAGCTCACCACGAGACAGGCCCTACGAGCAGTACTTC. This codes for CASSPRDRPYEQYF.

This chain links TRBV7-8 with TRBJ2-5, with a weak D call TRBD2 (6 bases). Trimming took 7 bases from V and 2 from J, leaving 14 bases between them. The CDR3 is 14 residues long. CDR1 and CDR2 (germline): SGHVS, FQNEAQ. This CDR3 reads CASKSGRGQETQYF. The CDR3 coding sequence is TGTGCCAGCAAATCGGGTCGGGGGCAAGAGACCCAGTACTTC.

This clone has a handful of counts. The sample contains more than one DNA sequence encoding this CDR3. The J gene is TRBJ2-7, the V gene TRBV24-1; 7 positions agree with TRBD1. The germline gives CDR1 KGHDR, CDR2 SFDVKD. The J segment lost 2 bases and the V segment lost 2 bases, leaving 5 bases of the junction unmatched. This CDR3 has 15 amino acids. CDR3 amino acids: CATSDSRQGPYEQYF. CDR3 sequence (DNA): TGTGCCACCAGTGATTCCAGACAGGGCCCCTACGAGCAGTACTTC.

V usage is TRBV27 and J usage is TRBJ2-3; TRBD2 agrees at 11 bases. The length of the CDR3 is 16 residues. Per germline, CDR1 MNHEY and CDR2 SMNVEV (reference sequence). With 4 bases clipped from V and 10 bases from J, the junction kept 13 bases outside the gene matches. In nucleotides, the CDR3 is TGTGCCAGCAGTTCGACAATAGCGGGAGGGCCCCTCCCGCAGTATTTT. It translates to CASSSTIAGGPLPQYF.

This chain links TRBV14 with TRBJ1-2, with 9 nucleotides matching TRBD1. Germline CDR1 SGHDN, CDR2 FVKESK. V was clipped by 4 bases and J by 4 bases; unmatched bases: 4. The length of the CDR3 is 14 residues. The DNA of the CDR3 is TGTGCCAGCAGCCCGGGGACAGGGCCCTATGGCTACACCTTC. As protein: CASSPGTGPYGYTF.

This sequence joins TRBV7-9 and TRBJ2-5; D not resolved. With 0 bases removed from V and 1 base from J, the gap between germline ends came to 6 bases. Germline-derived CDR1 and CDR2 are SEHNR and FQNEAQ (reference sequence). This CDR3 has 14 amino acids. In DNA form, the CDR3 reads TGTGCCAGCAGCTTAGCGGCCGCCCAAGAGACCCAGTACTTC. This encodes CASSLAAAQETQYF.

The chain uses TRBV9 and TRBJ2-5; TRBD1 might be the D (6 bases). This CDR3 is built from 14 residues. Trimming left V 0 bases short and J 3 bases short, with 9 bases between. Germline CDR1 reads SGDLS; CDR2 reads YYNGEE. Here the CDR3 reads CASSVGQGKETQYF. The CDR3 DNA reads TGTGCCAGCAGCGTAGGCCAGGGGAAAGAGACCCAGTACTTC.

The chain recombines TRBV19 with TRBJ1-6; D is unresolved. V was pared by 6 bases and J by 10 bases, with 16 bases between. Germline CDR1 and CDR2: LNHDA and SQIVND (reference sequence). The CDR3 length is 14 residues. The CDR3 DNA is TGTGCCAGTAGCCCTATTGAATGGTACTCACCCCTCCACTTT. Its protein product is CASSPIEWYSPLHF.